This TCR beta chain was identified during a study of shared clonotypes between healthy human individuals (dated by TCRdb to the early 2020s). About the full investigation: A couple of women and three men aged 18 to 49 years were included in the cohort. For each donor, CD4 naive and CD4 memory were each given three plates, CD8 naive was given two plates, and CD8 memory was given one plate. Blood TCR repertoires of about five healthy adults were deeply sequenced to estimate repertoire size and the extent of clonotype sharing between individuals. To increase sequencing depth and limit assay-specific biases, different laboratories used diverse techniques to prepare libraries and sequence TCR repertoires. Between about 0.85 and 10 billion PBMCs per donor were obtained by leukapheresis. Points the paper makes about the study in general: Rarefaction of sorted-subset datasets indicated incomplete sequencing despite the large sequencing depth. Compared with non-shared clonotypes, clonotypes shared by all four sorted-subset donors had higher generation probabilities. Sharing across a few donors was observed for around 5% of naive CD4, over 3% of naive CD8, 2% to 2.5% of memory CD4, and about 0.39% of memory CD8 clonotypes. Sampling was limited to blood, and TCR repertoires in tissue likely differ from TCR repertoires in blood. The small number of donors limited the genetic and exposure-history diversity represented. Based on pairwise subsampling, the degree of clonotype sharing among donors was expected to be affected by sequencing depth. Naive subsets generally had larger estimated clonotype richness than memory subsets did.

Comments on this clone: Its antigen remains unidentified. No base quality information exists; no much larger clone differs at one position.

Donors were healthy HIV-negative adults with no recently reported acute infections or vaccinations. Only Caucasian adults living in Nashville, Tennessee, USA were represented among the donors. CD4+ T cells were enriched by magnetic negative selection, after which naive cells were positively selected on CD45RA and the negative fraction was taken as the memory subset. Blood was collected by leukapheresis, and PBMCs were isolated by Ficoll-Histopaque density gradient centrifugation and then cryopreserved in liquid nitrogen vapor phase. Analytical flow cytometry was used to check the purity and quantity of each magnetically sorted T cell population. Each sorted fraction had its genomic DNA isolated and then quantified by UV absorbance on a Nanodrop 2000c. Using the deep immunoSEQ assay, TCR CDR3 regions were amplified from genomic DNA by multiplex PCR. Genomic DNA extracted from each cell subset was distributed evenly over all wells of several immunoSEQ 96-well plates, and each plate served as one replicate. For sorted subsets, about 220 ng of genomic DNA, equivalent to around 30,000 T cell genomes, went into each replicate PCR. Purified libraries were measured with a Qubit 3.0 fluorometer, size-checked on a Bioanalyzer 2100, and measured again with the KAPA Library Quantification kit. Every immunoSEQ 96-well plate was sequenced on a dedicated single-read 150-cycle Illumina NextSeq 550 flow cell. On the study's bioinformatics: The immunoSEQ output contained only junctional sequences without quality scores, so filtering could not match that applied to full-length reads. Sequences were annotated with PyIR, a Python wrapper for IgBLAST v1.9, and V/J genes and CDR3 were assigned using IMGT germline references. Reads were removed for weak V/J assignments (E-value above 1e-6), missing CDR3, stop codons, out-of-frame junctions, or ambiguous translated residues. V3J clonotypes were defined as sequences sharing the same inferred V gene, J gene, and CDR3 amino acid sequence. The percentage overlap between two repertoires was calculated by dividing the number of shared unique clonotypes by the size of the smaller repertoire. Three approaches were used to assess repertoire richness: RTK rarefaction, the Chao1 estimator, and Recon v2.1 estimates of unobserved clonotypes. OLGA was used to compute generation probabilities for all TCRbeta clonotypes that the gDNA method yielded from a few donors. The table comes from immuneACCESS by way of TCRdb, which keeps in-frame sequences with V and J called. Part of the clones is missing from these tables; in studies checked, under half for an unresolved V gene and the rest for unknown reasons. Clonal size and the V and J genes are those of that table, whereas D and trimming came from the DNA. Within this sample are some 1.5 million clones, with roughly 96% of them counted one time only. The leading ten clones occupy about 1% of the sample.

CDR1 and CDR2, per the germline V gene, are MNHEY and SVGAGI. Inclusive of the bounding cysteine and phenylalanine, the CDR3 is 15 residues long. The entry retains the CDR3 DNA only, 45 bases that are in frame from base 1. Germline trimming amounts to 3 bases on V and 6 bases on J, with 8 as the count of junction bases outside the gene matches. In this chain, TRBV6-5 is recombined with TRBJ2-1; 7 bases in between match TRBD1. Sequences were obtained from naive CD4+ T cells sorted from blood. This sample's cell subset or site label indicates: CD45RA+ positively selected. The TCR originated in a man younger than 40 in good health. The CDR3: CASSYPRQGANEQFF. Here is the DNA: TGTGCCAGCAGTTATCCTCGACAGGGAGCCAATGAGCAGTTCTTC.